This TCR beta chain was documented in a study of blood T cell repertoires in COVID-19 (dated by TCRdb to the early 2020s). For context, the study as a whole: Samples from collaborators originated in the United States, Italy and Spain and spanned both the acute and convalescent phases of COVID-19. The material from the prospective study consisted of cDNA or gDNA derived from T cells, B-cell-depleted T cells, or PBMCs. Deeply sampled blood TCRbeta repertoires from subjects exposed to, actively infected with, or recovered from COVID-19 were included in the dataset. A freely available public database, intended as a resource for researchers studying the immune response to SARS-CoV-2, is where the repertoires were released. The samples were drawn from the first 160 participants of the ongoing ImmuneRACE study and from roughly 1,300 subjects provided by 6 global collaborators. Nearly every sample came with metadata listing a de-identified subject ID, COVID-19 status, age in years and sex. Where HLA class I and class II types were available, the types were taken from metadata supplied by the sample provider, not from assay-based typing. What the research found in general, with its limitations: Clinical and demographic metadata were provided uncurated, with the amount varying by source and participant.

TCRbeta CDR3 regions were amplified from genomic DNA by means of the immunoSEQ Assay, a bias-controlled multiplex PCR. In the source study's methods: Nucleated cell counts per sample were estimated from amplification of reference gene primers within the assay. To quantify the absolute abundance of each unique TCRbeta CDR3 rearrangement, sequence reads were collapsed and filtered. Productive Simpson clonality was computed per sample as the square root of Simpson's diversity index over productive rearrangements. The table comes from immuneACCESS by way of TCRdb, which keeps in-frame sequences with V and J called. Part of the clones is missing from these tables; in studies checked, under half for an unresolved V gene and the rest for unknown reasons. V, J and clone size are those of that table, while D and trimming were read from the DNA. The sample has tens of thousands of clones on record, approximately 90% of them singletons. Clones ranked in the top ten supply roughly 8% of the sample.

As for this clone: Its antigen is still unknown. No base quality information exists; no much larger clone differs at one position.

The collaborating institutions used their own protocols to collect whole blood in K2EDTA tubes. For TCRbeta analysis, collaborators shipped samples as frozen whole blood, isolated PBMCs, or DNA extracted from either of those sample types. The CDR3 measures 15 amino acids from cysteine to phenylalanine. Solely the CDR3 DNA is kept, with 45 bases framed from the first base. Taken from the germline V gene, the CDR1 and CDR2 loops are KGHSH and LQKENI. Relative to germline, V is missing 8 bases and J is missing 3 bases, with 9 bases of the junction outside any gene match. This chain joins TRBV18 to TRBJ1-1, with 10 bases in between that match TRBD1. Sequencing was performed on peripheral blood. This clonotype originated in a woman in her seventies with active COVID-19. The DNA sequence is given as TGTGCCAGCACGGATGACAGGGGGCAAGACACTGAAGCTTTCTTT. Its translation is CASTDDRGQDTEAFF.